This T cell receptor (beta chain) was profiled in a study of T cell repertoires in cytomegalovirus infection. At the level of the study: Public signatures in TCR beta pointed to CMV infection and matching HLA type.

The CDR3 contains 14 residues. Trimming removed 3 bases from V and 3 bases from J, with 9 bases in between. Germline V gene lookup returns CDR1 KGHSH and CDR2 LQKENI. Remarks on this clonotype: Its antigen remains unidentified.

Using its own MiXCR run on the reads, TCRdb lists one record per CDR3 protein. Of some 920,000 distinct CDR3 sequences listed, around a third are singletons. Sequencing used cultured CD8+ T cells from PBMCs, obtained from culture after CMV antigen stimulation. This chain links TRBV18 with TRBJ2-1; D uncertain. The receptor comes from a human donor in good health (CMV status not recorded). Some clones in this sample may be carry-over from other donors' samples. Written as DNA, the CDR3 is TGTGCCAGCTCACCGAGGCAGGACTACAATGAGCAGTTCTTC. This codes for CASSPRQDYNEQFF. Looking up the rest from reference TRBV18 and TRBJ2-1 gives the full variable domain: NAGVMQNPRHLVRRRGQEARLRCSPMKGHSHVYWYRQLPEEGLKFMVYLQKENIIDESGMPKERFSAEFPKEGPSILRIQQVVRGDSAAYFCASSPRQDYNEQFFGPGTRLTVL.